This TCR beta chain stems from a study of cytomegalovirus exposure and HLA in healthy donors. General observations from the study: When analyzed later, a missense DCLRE1C variant was found to be linked to TCR beta V- and J-gene trimming. Certain indistinguishable V segments, among them TRBV6-2 and TRBV6-3, were excluded. Reports showed the classifier diagnosing cytomegalovirus status with high specificity and sensitivity.

PCR was performed using 60 Vbeta and 13 Jbeta primers. TCRdb's table, derived via immunoSEQ multiplex PCR, lists solely in-frame clones and lacks some. Of roughly 140,000 clones in the sample, roughly 79% were seen once. Per the germline V gene, CDR1 is MDHEN and CDR2 is SYDVKM. The CDR3 runs 16 residues. V lost 4 bases to trimming and J lost 5 bases; unmatched junction nucleotides: 8. Each donor was nominally healthy when sampled (though unrecorded immune exposures were likely). Comments on this clone: Antigen unknown.

Material for sequencing was PBMCs. This sequence joins TRBV28 and TRBJ2-1; 10 bases are a match to TRBD2. This receptor was obtained from a woman aged 60-75 years in good health and CMV-seropositive. CDR3 loop: CASSSLAGERNNEQFF. In nucleotides, the CDR3 is TGTGCCAGCAGTTCCCTAGCGGGAGAAAGGAACAATGAGCAGTTCTTC.